This T cell receptor (beta chain) appears in the sequencing data of a study of T cell changes during pregnancy in multiple sclerosis. TCRdb's table, derived via immunoSEQ multiplex PCR, lists solely in-frame clones and lacks some. The data contain around 100,000 clones, around 93% of them singletons. This clone was found once. V lost 7 bases, J lost 2 bases, and 12 bases lay in between. This CDR3 is built from 15 residues. Per the germline V gene, CDR1 is SNHLY and CDR2 is FYNNEI. The gene calls are TRBV2 and TRBJ2-6; D is possibly TRBD2 (6 bases). This TCR was sampled from a female donor with multiple sclerosis, enrolled in a pregnancy study. Sequences were derived from peripheral blood, sampled after pregnancy. The CDR3 loop is CASTERATGANVLTF. The DNA of the CDR3 is TGTGCCAGCACGGAGCGGGCCACTGGGGCCAACGTCCTGACTTTC. The variable domain in full, with the rest retrieved from reference TRBV2 and TRBJ2-6, is EPEVTQTPSHQVTQMGQEVILRCVPISNHLYFYWYRQILGQKVEFLVSFYNNEISEKSEIFDDQFSVERPDGSNFTLKIRSTKLEDSAMYFCASTERATGANVLTFGAGSRLTVL.